The next 7 T cell receptor beta chains were all read from a single sample in a study of T cells in localized non-small cell lung cancer. The table came from immunoSEQ multiplex PCR; TCRdb's copy has only in-frame clones and leaves some out. The table records 15,000 to 20,000 clones, about 88% of them present only once. Source: peripheral blood, taken before any cancer treatment. These receptors all stem from a female donor at least 60 years old with stage III squamous cell lung carcinoma.

This sequence joins TRBV6-4 and TRBJ1-5; D gene unclear. The CDR3 contains 15 residues. V lost 3 bases to trimming and J lost 2 bases, with 11 bases between them. Per germline, CDR1 MRHNA and CDR2 SNTAGT. The DNA of the CDR3 is TGTGCCAGCAGTGAGGGAATCGGGGGCAATCAGCCCCAGCATTTT. Translating gives CASSEGIGGNQPQHF.

The chain recombines TRBV28 with TRBJ2-7; TRBD1 aligns across 7 bases. V lost 4 bases and J lost 7; bases outside the gene matches: 10. The CDR3 totals 14 residues. The germline V gene encodes CDR1 MDHEN and CDR2 SYDVKM. The DNA for the CDR3 is TGTGCCAGCAGTTCCTGGGCAGGGGGTTATGAGCAGTACTTC. Translating it yields CASSSWAGGYEQYF.

J is TRBJ2-1 and V is TRBV5-4; the match to TRBD1 covers 8 bases. CDR3 size: 15 residues. The ends lost 1 base at V and 10 bases at J; junction bases unmatched: 10. Germline assignment: CDR1 SGHNT and CDR2 YYREEE (reference sequence). CDR3 protein: CASSLIQGEGKEQFF. As DNA, the CDR3 is TGTGCCAGCAGCTTGATACAGGGGGAAGGGAAGGAGCAGTTCTTC. The whole variable domain, remainder taken from reference TRBV5-4 and TRBJ2-1, is ETGVTQSPTHLIKTRGQQVTLRCSSQSGHNTVSWYQQALGQGPQFIFQYYREEENGRGNFPPRFSGLQFPNYSSELNVNALELDDSALYLCASSLIQGEGKEQFFGPGTRLTVL.

This rearrangement joins TRBV13 to TRBJ2-1; 10 nucleotides align to TRBD2. With V trimmed by 2 bases and J by 2 bases, 3 bases remained unmatched. Per germline, CDR1 PRHDT and CDR2 FYEKMQ (reference sequence). The CDR3 extends over 16 amino acids. The DNA for the CDR3 is TGTGCCAGCAGCTTACTAGCGGGAGCTGCCTACAATGAGCAGTTCTTC. It yields the protein CASSLLAGAAYNEQFF.

The chain is built from TRBV28 and TRBJ1-2; 7 bases map to TRBD1. Trimming took 2 bases from V and 3 from J; bases not matched to a gene: 3. Germline V gene sequence: CDR1 MDHEN, CDR2 SYDVKM. There are 14 residues in the CDR3. The CDR3 loop is CASSLGQGDYGYTF. CDR3 bases: TGTGCCAGCAGTTTAGGCCAGGGGGACTATGGCTACACCTTC.

This clone was recorded once. V is TRBV19 and J is TRBJ2-6; tentatively, D is TRBD1 (5 bases). The V gene lost 5 bases and the J gene lost 2 bases, with 10 bases spanning the gap. Germline lookup yields CDR1 LNHDA and CDR2 SQIVND (reference sequence). This CDR3 comprises 15 residues. The CDR3 spells CASSPRTPGANVLTF. The CDR3 DNA is TGTGCCAGTAGTCCACGGACACCTGGGGCCAACGTCCTGACTTTC.

The chain employs TRBV5-1 and TRBJ1-2; 7 nucleotides align to TRBD1. The CDR3 contains 15 residues. With 4 bases clipped from V and 2 bases from J, the junction kept 8 bases outside the gene matches. Germline assignment: CDR1 SGHRS and CDR2 YFSETQ. The CDR3 DNA follows: TGCGCCAGCAGCCCCGTGGGACAGATGAACTATGGCTACACCTTC. Its translation is CASSPVGQMNYGYTF.